Described below is a single T cell receptor (beta chain) sequence and its context. The CDR3 extends over 16 amino acids. The germline CDR1 and CDR2 sequences are SGHRS and YFSETQ. The ends lost 4 bases at V and 5 bases at J; junction bases unmatched: 10. The sample comes from a study of blood T cell repertoires in COVID-19. Study processing details: Reference gene primers were amplified, and this amplification served to estimate nucleated cell counts. Profiled with immunoSEQ multiplex PCR; TCRdb holds only in-frame clones, not every one. The D gene and trimming were derived from the DNA, and the V and J assignments and clone size from that table. Of roughly 100,000 clones in the sample, roughly four fifths were seen once.

The source of this sequence is an older woman with acute or convalescent COVID-19. The rearrangement links TRBV5-1 to TRBJ1-1; 11 nucleotides agree with TRBD1. Sequencing used peripheral blood. CDR3 amino acids: CASSVGQGAIGTEAFF. The CDR3 coding sequence is TGCGCCAGCAGCGTAGGACAGGGGGCTATAGGAACTGAAGCTTTCTTT.